These T cell receptor beta chains were read from a single sample in a study of a mutant IDH1 vaccine in newly diagnosed glioma. Assay: immunoSEQ multiplex PCR; the TCRdb copy retains only in-frame clones and omits some. Here the sample spans roughly 30,000 clones, roughly 80% being singletons. For these TCRs, the target antigens are not known. Specimen: PBMCs, collected from a glioma patient whose treatment included an IDH1 peptide vaccine. The receptors here all came from a woman aged 25 to 39 with glioma. CDR3s include the opening cysteine and the closing phenylalanine or tryptophan. A D gene is named only where the DNA matches it firmly. Not all rows give a size; the values are once, few, many and, for expanded clones, a class.

d_gene	j_gene	abundance	v_gene	CDR3nt	CDR3aa
.	TRBJ1-6	few	TRBV4-1	TGCGCCAGCAGCCAATTCGCCTCAGGTAGCTCCTATAATTCACCCCTCCACTTT	CASSQFASGSSYNSPLHF
.	TRBJ1-1	.	TRBV5-1	TGCGCCAGCAGCCCGGGGAGTCATTACACTGAAGCTTTCTTT	CASSPGSHYTEAFF
TRBD1	TRBJ1-1	once	TRBV6-5	TGTGCCAGCAGTTACAGAGGACAGGGGGCGACTGAAGCTTTCTTT	CASSYRGQGATEAFF
TRBD1	TRBJ2-7	.	TRBV28	TGTGCCAGCAGCCCTCGGGACAGGATCTACGAGCAGTACTTC	CASSPRDRIYEQYF
TRBD1	TRBJ1-1	.	TRBV6-1	TGTGCCAGCACCCGAAGGGGGGACAGGGGCGCTGAAGCTTTCTTT	CASTRRGDRGAEAFF
TRBD1	TRBJ1-2	few	TRBV4-1	TGCGCCAGCAGCCCTCAGACAGGGAACTATGGCTACACCTTC	CASSPQTGNYGYTF
.	TRBJ1-1	.	TRBV30	TGTGCCTGGAGAATTGGGGGAATGAACACTGAAGCTTTCTTT	CAWRIGGMNTEAFF
TRBD2	TRBJ2-2	.	TRBV5-8	TGTGCCAGCACCCACGCCGGGGGACTAGCAATGAGGGAGCTGTTTTTT	CASTHAGGLAMRELFF
.	TRBJ2-7	.	TRBV7-9	TGTGCCAGCAGCCAATCTGGGGGTTACGAGCAGTACTTC	CASSQSGGYEQYF
.	TRBJ2-2	few	TRBV9	TGTGCCAGCAGCCTCCTCTTACAAACAGGGACCGGGGAGCTGTTTTTT	CASSLLLQTGTGELFF
.	TRBJ1-1	medium-sized	TRBV7-2	TGTGCCAGCAGCTTAGGACTGCAGGGCACTGAAGCTTTCTTT	CASSLGLQGTEAFF
TRBD1	TRBJ2-7	.	TRBV7-3	TGTGCCAGCAGCTTAACGGGACAGGGCTACGAGCAGTACTTC	CASSLTGQGYEQYF
.	TRBJ2-7	.	TRBV6-1	TGTGCCAGTACGGCGGGCGAGCAGTACTTC	CASTAGEQYF
.	TRBJ1-1	.	TRBV5-1	TGCGCCAGCAGCTTGGGAGGGTTGAACACTGAAGCTTTCTTT	CASSLGGLNTEAFF
.	TRBJ2-7	.	TRBV4-1	TGCGCCAGCCGGGGTCCGGGCGTAGGCGAGCAGTACTTC	CASRGPGVGEQYF
TRBD1	TRBJ1-4	.	TRBV19	TGTGCCAGTAGGGACAGGGGAAATGAAAAACTGTTTTTT	CASRDRGNEKLFF
TRBD1	TRBJ1-5	.	TRBV2	TGTGCCAGCAATGGACAGGGGGTGAGCAATCAGCCCCAGCATTTT	CASNGQGVSNQPQHF
.	TRBJ1-2	.	TRBV6-6	TGTGCCAGCAGTTACCCAGTCGATGGCTACACCTTC	CASSYPVDGYTF
.	TRBJ2-1	.	TRBV29-1	TGCAGCGTTGATCTGTATTCCCCCTACAATGAGCAGTTCTTC	CSVDLYSPYNEQFF
.	TRBJ2-2	.	TRBV5-1	TGCGCCAGCAGCTTGGCGGCGACCGGGGAGCTGTTTTTT	CASSLAATGELFF
.	TRBJ1-2	.	TRBV5-1	TGCGCCAGCAGCCCGGAGGGGAACTATGGCTACACCTTC	CASSPEGNYGYTF
TRBD1	TRBJ1-2	.	TRBV27	TGTGCCAGCAGTTTGGGGGGACAGACCTATGGCTACACCTTC	CASSLGGQTYGYTF
.	TRBJ1-2	.	TRBV5-1	TGCGCCAGCAGCTTGGAAGGGCTTGGCTACACCTTC	CASSLEGLGYTF
.	TRBJ1-2	.	TRBV7-2	TGTGCCAGCAGCTTGGACCTCTATGGCTACACCTTC	CASSLDLYGYTF
.	TRBJ1-2	.	TRBV4-3	TGCGCCAGCAGCCAGGGACCAAACTATGGCTACACCTTC	CASSQGPNYGYTF
TRBD1	TRBJ2-7	.	TRBV5-4	TGTGCCAGCAGACCGGGACAGTTCTCCGAGCAGTACTTC	CASRPGQFSEQYF
.	TRBJ2-3	.	TRBV7-9	TGTGCCAGCAGCGCCCGGGATCGCGCAGATACGCAGTATTTT	CASSARDRADTQYF
TRBD1	TRBJ1-4	.	TRBV30	TGTGCCTGGAGTGTACGGACAGGGGGTAGTAAAAAACTGTTTTTT	CAWSVRTGGSKKLFF
TRBD1	TRBJ1-1	once	TRBV29-1	TGCAGCGGGCGACAGGGCTGGAGTACTGAAGCTTTCTTT	CSGRQGWSTEAFF
TRBD2	TRBJ2-7	.	TRBV20-1	TGCAGTGCTCGGACTAGCGTCGAGCAGTACTTC	CSARTSVEQYF
.	TRBJ2-7	few	TRBV30	TGTGCCTGGAGTGGACAGTACGAGCAGTACTTC	CAWSGQYEQYF
.	TRBJ1-1	few	TRBV19	TGTGCCAGTAACGGGAACACTGAAGCTTTCTTT	CASNGNTEAFF
TRBD1	TRBJ2-7	.	TRBV5-1	TGCGCCAGCAGCCCGGACAGGGCCTACGAGCAGTACTTC	CASSPDRAYEQYF
.	TRBJ1-1	.	TRBV5-1	TGCGCCAGCAGCTTGGGCAGGGCGACTGAAGCTTTCTTT	CASSLGRATEAFF
.	TRBJ1-1	.	TRBV6-1	TGTGCCAGCAGTGAAAACCGCTTGAACACTGAAGCTTTCTTT	CASSENRLNTEAFF
.	TRBJ2-7	few	TRBV5-1	TGCGCCAGCAGCGAGGGGGTGAGCTACGAGCAGTACTTC	CASSEGVSYEQYF
.	TRBJ1-2	.	TRBV19	TGTGCCAGTAGTATACGGGGAGATAGGTTGTATGGCTACACCTTC	CASSIRGDRLYGYTF
.	TRBJ1-2	.	TRBV6-1	TGTGCCAGCAGTGGATTAGCCTATGGCTACACCTTC	CASSGLAYGYTF
.	TRBJ2-3	once	TRBV12-5	TGTGCTAGTGGTTCCCCCGGGACGGTAGGGGATACGCAGTATTTT	CASGSPGTVGDTQYF
.	TRBJ2-7	.	TRBV5-4	TGTGCCAGCCAACGGGGACCCTACGAGCAGTACTTC	CASQRGPYEQYF
.	TRBJ1-4	.	TRBV5-1	TGCGCCAGCAGCTTGGACACAACTAATGAAAAACTGTTTTTT	CASSLDTTNEKLFF
.	TRBJ1-2	.	TRBV6-5	TGTGCCAGCAGTTACTCCACAGAGACAAGTGGCTACACCTTC	CASSYSTETSGYTF
.	TRBJ1-2	.	TRBV30	TGTGCCTGGAGAGAGACAGACTATGGCTACACCTTC	CAWRETDYGYTF
TRBD1	TRBJ1-2	.	TRBV5-1	TGCGCCAGCAGCAGGACAGGAGGAGCTAACTATGGCTACACCTTC	CASSRTGGANYGYTF
.	TRBJ2-7	.	TRBV11-3	TGTGCCAGCAGCTTATCACACGTCTACGAGCAGTACTTC	CASSLSHVYEQYF
TRBD1	TRBJ1-5	.	TRBV2	TGTGCCAGCAGTGACTCAGACAGGGACTTACAGCCCCAGCATTTT	CASSDSDRDLQPQHF
.	TRBJ1-6	once	TRBV7-8	TGTGCCAGCAGCTCTCGGACCGCGAGCAATTCACCCCTCCACTTT	CASSSRTASNSPLHF
.	TRBJ2-3	.	TRBV5-1	TGCGCCAGCAGCTTGAACGGGGACACAGATACGCAGTATTTT	CASSLNGDTDTQYF
.	TRBJ2-6	.	TRBV7-9	TGTGCCAGCAGCCCCCGCTCTGGGGCCAACGTCCTGACTTTC	CASSPRSGANVLTF
TRBD1	TRBJ1-2	.	TRBV5-1	TGCGCCAGCAGCTTTCGACAGGGGGAGGGCTACACCTTC	CASSFRQGEGYTF
.	TRBJ1-1	.	TRBV5-1	TGCGCCAGCAGCTTGGGACAAACAGAGAACACTGAAGCTTTCTTT	CASSLGQTENTEAFF